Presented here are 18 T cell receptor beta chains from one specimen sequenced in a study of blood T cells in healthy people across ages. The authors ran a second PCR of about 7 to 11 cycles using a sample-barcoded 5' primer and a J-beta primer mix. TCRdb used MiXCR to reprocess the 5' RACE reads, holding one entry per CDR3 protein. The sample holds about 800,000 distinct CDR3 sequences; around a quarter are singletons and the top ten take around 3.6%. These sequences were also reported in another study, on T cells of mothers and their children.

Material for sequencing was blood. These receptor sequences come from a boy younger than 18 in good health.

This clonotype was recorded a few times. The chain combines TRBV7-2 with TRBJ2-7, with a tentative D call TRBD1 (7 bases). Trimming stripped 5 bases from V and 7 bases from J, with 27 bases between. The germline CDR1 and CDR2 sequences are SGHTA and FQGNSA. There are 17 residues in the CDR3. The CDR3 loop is CASSLFAGGSLSREQYF. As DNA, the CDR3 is TGTGCCAGCAGCCTCTTCGCAGGGGGGTCACTATCGCGGGAGCAGTACTTC.

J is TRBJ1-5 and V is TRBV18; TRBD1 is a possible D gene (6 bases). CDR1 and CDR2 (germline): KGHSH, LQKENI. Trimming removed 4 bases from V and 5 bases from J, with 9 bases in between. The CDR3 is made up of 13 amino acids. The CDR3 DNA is TGTGCCAGCTCACAGGACAGCTATCAGCCCCAGCATTTT. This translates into CASSQDSYQPQHF.

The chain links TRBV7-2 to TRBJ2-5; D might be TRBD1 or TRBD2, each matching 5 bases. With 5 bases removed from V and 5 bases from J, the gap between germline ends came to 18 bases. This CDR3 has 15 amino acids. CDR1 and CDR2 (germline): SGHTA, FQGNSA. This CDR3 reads CASSRQWGSEETQYF. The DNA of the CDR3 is TGTGCCAGCAGCCGTCAGTGGGGGAGCGAGGAGACCCAGTACTTC.

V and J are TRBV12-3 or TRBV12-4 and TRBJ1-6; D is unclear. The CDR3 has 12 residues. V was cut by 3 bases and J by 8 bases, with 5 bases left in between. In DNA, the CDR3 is TGTGCCAGCAGTTTTTTGTATTCACCCCTCCACTTT. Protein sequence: CASSFLYSPLHF.

CDR3 DNA sequence: TGCGCCAGCAGCTGGGGGACAGGGGGGAAAAACAATGAGCAGTTCTTC. This translates into CASSWGTGGKNNEQFF. This chain uses TRBV5-1 with TRBJ2-1; the match to TRBD1 covers 11 bases. CDR1 SGHRS and CDR2 YFSETQ come from the germline V gene. The CDR3 is made up of 16 amino acids. The junction had 7 bases not matched to a gene; V was cut back by 3 bases and J by 5 bases.

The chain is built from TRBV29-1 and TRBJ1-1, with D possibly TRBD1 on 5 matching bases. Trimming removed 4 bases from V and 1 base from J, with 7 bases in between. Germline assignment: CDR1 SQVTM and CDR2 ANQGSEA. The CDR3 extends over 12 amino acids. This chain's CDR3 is CSVVGGNTEAFF. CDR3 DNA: TGCAGCGTTGTTGGGGGGAACACTGAAGCTTTCTTT.

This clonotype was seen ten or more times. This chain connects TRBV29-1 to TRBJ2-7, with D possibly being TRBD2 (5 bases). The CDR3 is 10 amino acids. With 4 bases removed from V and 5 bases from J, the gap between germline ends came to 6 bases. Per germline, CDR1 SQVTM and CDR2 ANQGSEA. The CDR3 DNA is TGCAGCGTTGTCGGGGACGAGCAGTACTTC. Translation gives CSVVGDEQYF.

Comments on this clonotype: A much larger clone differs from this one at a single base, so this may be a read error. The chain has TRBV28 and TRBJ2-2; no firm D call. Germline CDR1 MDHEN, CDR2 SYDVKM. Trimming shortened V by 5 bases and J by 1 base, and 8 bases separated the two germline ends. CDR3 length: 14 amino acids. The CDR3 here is CASSARKNTGELFF. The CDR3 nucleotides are TGTGCCAGCAGTGCTAGGAAGAACACCGGGGAGCTGTTTTTT.

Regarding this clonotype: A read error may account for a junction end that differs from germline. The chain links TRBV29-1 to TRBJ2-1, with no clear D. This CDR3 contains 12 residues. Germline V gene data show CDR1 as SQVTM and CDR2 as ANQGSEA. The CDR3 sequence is CSVEGIGYEHYF. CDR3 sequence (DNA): TGCAGCGTTGAGGGGATCGGCTACGAGCACTACTTC.

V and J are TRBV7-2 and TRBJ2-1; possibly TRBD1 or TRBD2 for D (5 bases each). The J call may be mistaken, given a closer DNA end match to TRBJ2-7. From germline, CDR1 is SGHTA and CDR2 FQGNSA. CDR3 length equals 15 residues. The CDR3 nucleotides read TGTGCCAGCAGCTTAGAGGGGCTAGCAGGCAGTGAGCAGTACTTC. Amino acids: CASSLEGLAGSEQYF.

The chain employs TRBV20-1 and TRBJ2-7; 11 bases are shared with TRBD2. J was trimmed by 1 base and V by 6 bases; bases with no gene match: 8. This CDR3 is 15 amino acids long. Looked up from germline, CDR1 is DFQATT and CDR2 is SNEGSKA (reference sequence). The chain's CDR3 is CSARTSGSKSYEQYF. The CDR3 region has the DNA TGCAGTGCCCGCACTAGCGGGAGTAAATCCTACGAGCAGTACTTC.

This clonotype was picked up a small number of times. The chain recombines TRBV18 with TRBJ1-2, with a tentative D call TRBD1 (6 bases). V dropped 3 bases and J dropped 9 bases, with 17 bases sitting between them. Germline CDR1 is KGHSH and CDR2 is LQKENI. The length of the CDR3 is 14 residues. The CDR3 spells CASSPRGAAESYTF. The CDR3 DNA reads TGTGCCAGCTCACCCCGGGGGGCCGCCGAAAGCTACACCTTC.

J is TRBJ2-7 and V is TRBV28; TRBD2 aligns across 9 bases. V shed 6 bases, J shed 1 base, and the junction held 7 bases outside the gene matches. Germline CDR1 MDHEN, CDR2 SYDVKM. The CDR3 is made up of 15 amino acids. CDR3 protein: CASRPPTSGSYEQYF. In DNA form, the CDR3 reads TGTGCCAGCAGACCCCCGACTAGCGGTTCCTACGAGCAGTACTTC.

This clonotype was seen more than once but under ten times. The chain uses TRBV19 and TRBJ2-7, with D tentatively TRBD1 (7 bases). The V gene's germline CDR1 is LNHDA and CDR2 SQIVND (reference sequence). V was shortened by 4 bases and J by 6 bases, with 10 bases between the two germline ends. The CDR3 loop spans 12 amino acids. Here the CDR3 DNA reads TGTGCCAGTAGTACAGGGGGGCTCGAGCAGTACTTC. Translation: CASSTGGLEQYF.

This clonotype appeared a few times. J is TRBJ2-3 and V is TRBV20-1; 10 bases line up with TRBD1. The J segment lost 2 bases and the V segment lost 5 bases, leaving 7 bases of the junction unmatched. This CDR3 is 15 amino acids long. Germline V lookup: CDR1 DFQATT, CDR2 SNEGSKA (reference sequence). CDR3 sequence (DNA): TGCAGTGCTCGGACCGGGACAGGGGTCACAGATACGCAGTATTTT. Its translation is CSARTGTGVTDTQYF.

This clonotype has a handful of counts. CDR3 in DNA: TGTGCCAGCAGTCAAAGTCCCGGGACGCCGAGGGACGGCTACACCTTC. This encodes CASSQSPGTPRDGYTF. The V and J genes are TRBV12-3 or TRBV12-4 and TRBJ1-2, with D perhaps TRBD1 (5 bases). The CDR3 spans 16 residues. Trimming shortened V by 5 bases and J by 8 bases, and 24 bases separated the two germline ends.

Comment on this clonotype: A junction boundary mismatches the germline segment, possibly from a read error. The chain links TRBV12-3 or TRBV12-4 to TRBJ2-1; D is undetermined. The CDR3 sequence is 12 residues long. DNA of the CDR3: TGTGTCAGCAGCGTTAGCAACAATGAGCAGTTCTTC. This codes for CVSSVSNNEQFF.

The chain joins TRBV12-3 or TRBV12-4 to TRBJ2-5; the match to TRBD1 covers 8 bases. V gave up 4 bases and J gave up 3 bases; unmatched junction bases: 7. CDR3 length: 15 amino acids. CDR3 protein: CASSSDREDEETQYF. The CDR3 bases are TGTGCCAGCAGTTCGGACAGGGAGGACGAAGAGACCCAGTACTTC.